A selection of T cell receptor beta chains follows, all from one sample in a study of a mutant IDH1 vaccine in newly diagnosed glioma. The repertoire was sequenced with immunoSEQ multiplex PCR; TCRdb's copy has only in-frame clones and lacks some. Found here are about 32,000 clones, approximately 80% of them singletons; the top ten hold roughly a fifth. The specimen was PBMCs, collected from a glioma patient treated with radiotherapy, temozolomide or both. Source of these receptors: a man aged 25-40 years with glioma. Both conserved end residues are part of each CDR3. A D gene is named only where the DNA matches it firmly. Not all rows give a size; the values are once, few, many and, for expanded clones, a class.

v_gene: TRBV30; abundance: -; d_gene: TRBD2; j_gene: TRBJ2-3; CDR3aa: CAWSRAGGQYTQYF; CDR3nt: TGTGCCTGGAGCCGGGCGGGGGGGCAATATACGCAGTATTTT
v_gene: TRBV5-5; abundance: -; d_gene: -; j_gene: TRBJ1-5; CDR3aa: CASSSTRNQPQHF; CDR3nt: TGTGCCAGCAGCTCTACCCGGAACCAACCCCAGCATTTT
v_gene: TRBV5-1; abundance: once; d_gene: TRBD1; j_gene: TRBJ2-1; CDR3aa: CASSLRNGQGTDNEQFF; CDR3nt: TGCGCCAGCAGCTTGCGAAACGGACAGGGAACGGACAATGAGCAGTTCTTC
v_gene: TRBV5-4; abundance: -; d_gene: TRBD1; j_gene: TRBJ2-5; CDR3aa: CASSRTGSGRETQYF; CDR3nt: TGTGCCAGCAGCAGGACAGGCTCTGGGAGAGAGACCCAGTACTTC
v_gene: TRBV6-4; abundance: -; d_gene: -; j_gene: TRBJ2-3; CDR3aa: CASRDSLGTDTQYF; CDR3nt: TGTGCCAGCAGGGACAGTCTTGGCACAGATACGCAGTATTTT
v_gene: TRBV6-6; abundance: few; d_gene: TRBD1; j_gene: TRBJ1-5; CDR3aa: CASSWDRLLSNQPQHF; CDR3nt: TGTGCCAGCAGTTGGGACAGACTCCTTAGCAATCAGCCCCAGCATTTT
v_gene: TRBV19; abundance: -; d_gene: TRBD1; j_gene: TRBJ1-1; CDR3aa: CASSLGTGDTEAFF; CDR3nt: TGTGCCAGTAGTCTCGGGACAGGCGACACTGAAGCTTTCTTT
v_gene: TRBV7-9; abundance: -; d_gene: TRBD1; j_gene: TRBJ1-2; CDR3aa: CASSFGTGGDGYTF; CDR3nt: TGTGCCAGCAGTTTCGGGACAGGGGGCGATGGCTACACCTTC
v_gene: TRBV18; abundance: few; d_gene: TRBD1; j_gene: TRBJ1-2; CDR3aa: CASSPLGQGLLRYTF; CDR3nt: TGTGCCAGCTCACCGCTGGGACAGGGGCTCCTTCGCTACACCTTC
v_gene: TRBV30; abundance: few; d_gene: -; j_gene: TRBJ1-1; CDR3aa: CAWTLGGWGLNTEAFF; CDR3nt: TGTGCCTGGACCCTCGGTGGGTGGGGATTGAACACTGAAGCTTTCTTT
v_gene: TRBV27; abundance: -; d_gene: -; j_gene: TRBJ2-2; CDR3aa: CASSPDRAEITGELFF; CDR3nt: TGTGCCAGCAGCCCAGATCGGGCAGAGATAACCGGGGAGCTGTTTTTT
v_gene: TRBV5-5; abundance: -; d_gene: -; j_gene: TRBJ1-1; CDR3aa: CASSLIQGLAFF; CDR3nt: TGTGCCAGCAGCTTGATTCAGGGTTTGGCTTTCTTT
v_gene: TRBV5-1; abundance: -; d_gene: TRBD2; j_gene: TRBJ2-3; CDR3aa: CASSLPPTSGADTQYF; CDR3nt: TGCGCCAGCAGCTTGCCCCCGACTAGCGGGGCAGATACGCAGTATTTT
v_gene: TRBV4-1; abundance: -; d_gene: -; j_gene: TRBJ1-5; CDR3aa: CASSPVLRSYQPQHF; CDR3nt: TGCGCCAGCAGCCCTGTCCTAAGATCTTATCAGCCCCAGCATTTT
v_gene: TRBV19; abundance: few; d_gene: TRBD2; j_gene: TRBJ2-1; CDR3aa: CASSTQGLDFSYNEQFF; CDR3nt: TGTGCCAGTAGTACTCAGGGACTAGACTTCTCCTACAATGAGCAGTTCTTC
v_gene: TRBV6-6; abundance: -; d_gene: -; j_gene: TRBJ1-6; CDR3aa: CASGILVSSYNSPLHF; CDR3nt: TGTGCCAGCGGCATCCTAGTGAGCTCCTATAATTCACCCCTCCACTTT
v_gene: TRBV7-2; abundance: -; d_gene: -; j_gene: TRBJ2-1; CDR3aa: CASSLATQSQFF; CDR3nt: TGTGCCAGCAGCTTAGCGACACAGTCTCAGTTCTTC
v_gene: TRBV2; abundance: few; d_gene: -; j_gene: TRBJ1-1; CDR3aa: CASSPGTSQAFF; CDR3nt: TGTGCCAGCAGTCCCGGGACAAGCCAAGCTTTCTTT
v_gene: TRBV4-3; abundance: -; d_gene: TRBD2; j_gene: TRBJ2-7; CDR3aa: CASSQNGLAIMDEQYF; CDR3nt: TGCGCCAGCAGCCAAAACGGACTAGCGATTATGGACGAGCAGTACTTC
v_gene: TRBV6-1; abundance: -; d_gene: -; j_gene: TRBJ2-2; CDR3aa: CASSEVTLTGELFF; CDR3nt: TGTGCCAGCAGTGAAGTTACTCTCACCGGGGAGCTGTTTTTT
v_gene: TRBV6-7; abundance: -; d_gene: TRBD1; j_gene: TRBJ1-3; CDR3aa: CASSYSTRGSGNTIYF; CDR3nt: TGTGCCAGCAGTTACTCGACCAGGGGGTCTGGAAACACCATATATTTT
v_gene: TRBV2; abundance: -; d_gene: -; j_gene: TRBJ1-1; CDR3aa: CASSMDINPGTTEAFF; CDR3nt: TGTGCCAGCAGTATGGACATCAACCCGGGAACCACTGAAGCTTTCTTT
v_gene: TRBV5-1; abundance: -; d_gene: -; j_gene: TRBJ1-3; CDR3aa: CASSLGNGGNTIYF; CDR3nt: TGCGCCAGCAGCTTGGGTAACGGGGGAAACACCATATATTTT
v_gene: TRBV30; abundance: -; d_gene: TRBD2; j_gene: TRBJ2-7; CDR3aa: CAWTTSGFSYEQYF; CDR3nt: TGTGCCTGGACGACTAGCGGCTTCTCCTACGAGCAGTACTTC
v_gene: TRBV19; abundance: -; d_gene: TRBD1; j_gene: TRBJ1-1; CDR3aa: CASSSGTGNMNTEAFF; CDR3nt: TGTGCCAGTAGTAGCGGGACAGGGAATATGAACACTGAAGCTTTCTTT
v_gene: TRBV30; abundance: -; d_gene: -; j_gene: TRBJ1-5; CDR3aa: CAWSEGGNQPQHF; CDR3nt: TGTGCCTGGAGTGAAGGGGGCAATCAGCCCCAGCATTTT
v_gene: TRBV18; abundance: -; d_gene: -; j_gene: TRBJ1-5; CDR3aa: CASSPRVAGSNQPQHF; CDR3nt: TGTGCCAGCTCACCAAGGGTCGCAGGGAGCAATCAGCCCCAGCATTTT
v_gene: TRBV13; abundance: -; d_gene: TRBD1; j_gene: TRBJ1-5; CDR3aa: CASSARQGRGDQPQHF; CDR3nt: TGTGCCAGCAGCGCCCGACAGGGGAGAGGGGATCAGCCCCAGCATTTT
v_gene: TRBV30; abundance: few; d_gene: TRBD1; j_gene: TRBJ1-5; CDR3aa: CAWSLTGSGQPQHF; CDR3nt: TGTGCCTGGAGTCTGACAGGGTCGGGTCAGCCCCAGCATTTT
v_gene: TRBV2; abundance: -; d_gene: -; j_gene: TRBJ2-7; CDR3aa: CASSALYEQYF; CDR3nt: TGTGCCAGCAGCGCCCTCTACGAGCAGTACTTC
v_gene: TRBV7-2; abundance: -; d_gene: -; j_gene: TRBJ1-1; CDR3aa: CASSLGWVSNTEAFF; CDR3nt: TGTGCCAGCAGCTTAGGTTGGGTATCGAACACTGAAGCTTTCTTT
v_gene: TRBV19; abundance: -; d_gene: -; j_gene: TRBJ1-5; CDR3aa: CASRVGDWQPQHF; CDR3nt: TGTGCCAGTAGGGTAGGGGATTGGCAGCCCCAGCATTTT
v_gene: TRBV4-3; abundance: few; d_gene: -; j_gene: TRBJ1-1; CDR3aa: CASSQILGFAEAFF; CDR3nt: TGCGCCAGCAGCCAGATTTTAGGGTTTGCTGAAGCTTTCTTT
v_gene: TRBV5-1; abundance: few; d_gene: -; j_gene: TRBJ2-7; CDR3aa: CASSLAINGIVEQYF; CDR3nt: TGCGCCAGCAGCTTGGCCATAAACGGGATCGTGGAGCAGTACTTC
v_gene: TRBV6-1; abundance: -; d_gene: TRBD2; j_gene: TRBJ2-7; CDR3aa: CASSESLAGLSQYF; CDR3nt: TGTGCCAGCAGTGAAAGCCTAGCGGGTCTAAGTCAGTACTTC
v_gene: TRBV5-4; abundance: -; d_gene: -; j_gene: TRBJ1-1; CDR3aa: CASSLDSGNTEAFF; CDR3nt: TGTGCCAGCAGCCTGGACTCGGGAAACACTGAAGCTTTCTTT
v_gene: TRBV6-6; abundance: -; d_gene: -; j_gene: TRBJ2-3; CDR3aa: CASSYAGQSSGDTQYF; CDR3nt: TGTGCCAGCAGTTACGCGGGACAGTCGTCAGGGGATACGCAGTATTTT
v_gene: TRBV2; abundance: -; d_gene: -; j_gene: TRBJ2-1; CDR3aa: CASSLRLLFNEQFF; CDR3nt: TGTGCCAGCAGTTTGAGACTGTTGTTCAATGAGCAGTTCTTC
v_gene: TRBV5-6; abundance: -; d_gene: -; j_gene: TRBJ1-1; CDR3aa: CASSLVGGSTEAFF; CDR3nt: TGTGCCAGCAGCTTGGTGGGGGGGAGCACTGAAGCTTTCTTT
v_gene: TRBV28; abundance: once; d_gene: -; j_gene: TRBJ1-5; CDR3aa: CASSLRELIWSNQPQHF; CDR3nt: TGTGCCAGCAGTTTAAGGGAACTCATCTGGAGCAATCAGCCCCAGCATTTT
v_gene: TRBV7-9; abundance: -; d_gene: TRBD2; j_gene: TRBJ2-2; CDR3aa: CASSSNSGGTGELFF; CDR3nt: TGTGCCAGCAGCTCAAATAGCGGGGGTACCGGGGAGCTGTTTTTT
v_gene: TRBV18; abundance: once; d_gene: -; j_gene: TRBJ2-5; CDR3aa: CASSPRQETQYF; CDR3nt: TGTGCCAGCTCACCACGGCAGGAGACCCAGTACTTC
v_gene: TRBV30; abundance: once; d_gene: -; j_gene: TRBJ2-7; CDR3aa: CAWDYDRYEQYF; CDR3nt: TGTGCCTGGGACTACGATAGGTACGAGCAGTACTTC